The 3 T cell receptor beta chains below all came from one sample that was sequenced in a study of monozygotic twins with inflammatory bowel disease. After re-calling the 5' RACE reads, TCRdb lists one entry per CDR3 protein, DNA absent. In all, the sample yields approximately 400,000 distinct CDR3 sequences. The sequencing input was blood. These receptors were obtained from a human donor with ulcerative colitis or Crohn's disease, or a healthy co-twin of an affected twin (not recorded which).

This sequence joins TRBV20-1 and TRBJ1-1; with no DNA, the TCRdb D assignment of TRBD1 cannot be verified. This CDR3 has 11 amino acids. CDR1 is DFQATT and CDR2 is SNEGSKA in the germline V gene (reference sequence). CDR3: CSATRADEAFF.

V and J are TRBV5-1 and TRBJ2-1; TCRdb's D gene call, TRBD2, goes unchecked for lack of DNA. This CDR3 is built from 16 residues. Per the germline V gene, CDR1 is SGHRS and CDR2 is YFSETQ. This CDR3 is CASSQLAESSYNEQFF.

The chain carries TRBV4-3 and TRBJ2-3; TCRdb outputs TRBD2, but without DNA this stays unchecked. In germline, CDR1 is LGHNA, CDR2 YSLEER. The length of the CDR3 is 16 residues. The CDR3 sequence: CASSQALRTRTDTQYF.